This TCR beta chain was identified in a study of T cell changes during pregnancy in multiple sclerosis. TCRdb's copy holds only in-frame clones and misses some; the assay was immunoSEQ multiplex PCR. The sample consists of about 93,000 clones, over 80% of them appearing once. V dropped 5 bases and J dropped 5 bases, with 7 bases sitting between them. In germline, CDR1 is LNHDA, CDR2 SQIVND (reference sequence). This CDR3 comprises 12 residues. The sample consisted of peripheral blood, taken after pregnancy. This receptor was obtained from a female donor with multiple sclerosis, enrolled in a pregnancy study. The genes are TRBV19 and TRBJ2-1; D remains unclear. CDR3 protein: CASSPRDNEQFF. CDR3 sequence (DNA): TGTGCCAGTAGTCCGAGAGACAATGAGCAGTTCTTC.